These T cell receptor beta chains were read from a single sample in a study of breast tumors, draining lymph nodes, adjacent tissues. TCRdb used MiXCR to reprocess the multiplex PCR reads, holding one entry per CDR3 protein. Here the sample spans around 130,000 distinct CDR3 sequences, around 20% being singletons. Sequencing was performed on axillary lymph node tissue. All receptors derive from a female donor with breast cancer. Some clones in this sample may be carry-over from other donors' samples. CDR3s leave out the opening cysteine and the closing phenylalanine or tryptophan. The order of the fields is J gene, V gene, CDR3 protein.

J gene: TRBJ2-1; V gene: TRBV25-1; CDR3 protein: ATSGQGIYEQF
J gene: TRBJ1-2; V gene: TRBV28; CDR3 protein: ASSFPGGNYGYT
J gene: TRBJ2-1; V gene: TRBV7-2; CDR3 protein: ASSYRHVTYNEQF
J gene: TRBJ2-5; V gene: TRBV7-9; CDR3 protein: ASSHTRGVGTQY
J gene: TRBJ1-2; V gene: TRBV20-1; CDR3 protein: SDSYGYT
J gene: TRBJ1-5; V gene: TRBV28; CDR3 protein: ASSSNRGSQPQH
J gene: TRBJ2-5; V gene: TRBV28; CDR3 protein: ASSLRDGQETQY
J gene: TRBJ1-3; V gene: TRBV5-1; CDR3 protein: ASTRKETGAHTIY
J gene: TRBJ1-5; V gene: TRBV19; CDR3 protein: ASSIGTGGNQPQH
J gene: TRBJ2-1; V gene: TRBV3-1; CDR3 protein: ASSQEASGYNEQF
J gene: TRBJ1-2; V gene: TRBV5-6; CDR3 protein: ASSFGTGIEVWSYT
J gene: TRBJ2-1; V gene: TRBV28; CDR3 protein: ASSSTSGIRYNEQF
J gene: TRBJ2-3; V gene: TRBV24-1; CDR3 protein: AGPRRTDTQY
J gene: TRBJ2-2; V gene: TRBV19; CDR3 protein: APGQGDHPWPRNTGELF
J gene: TRBJ2-3; V gene: TRBV5-6; CDR3 protein: ASRFYQGDADTQY
J gene: TRBJ1-4; V gene: TRBV5-1; CDR3 protein: ASSLARLGPEKLF
J gene: TRBJ2-7; V gene: TRBV15; CDR3 protein: ATSRILAAEQY
J gene: TRBJ2-1; V gene: TRBV6-5; CDR3 protein: ASGTSGQF
J gene: TRBJ1-3; V gene: TRBV12-3/TRBV12-4; CDR3 protein: ASSFTEAGNTIY
J gene: TRBJ2-1; V gene: TRBV6-2/TRBV6-3; CDR3 protein: ASSYSSRGSTSYNVQF
J gene: TRBJ2-1; V gene: TRBV2; CDR3 protein: ASSPMDQYEQF
J gene: TRBJ2-7; V gene: TRBV4-1; CDR3 protein: ASSQDRQGSYEQY
J gene: TRBJ2-6; V gene: TRBV6-5; CDR3 protein: ASSQSRGADVLT
J gene: TRBJ1-2; V gene: TRBV28; CDR3 protein: ASSPGTGTSNYGCT
J gene: TRBJ1-5; V gene: TRBV28; CDR3 protein: ASKFVSGNQPQH
J gene: TRBJ2-1; V gene: TRBV10-1; CDR3 protein: ASSGAPGRDYNEQF
J gene: TRBJ1-1; V gene: TRBV7-3; CDR3 protein: ASSLAYQNTEAF
J gene: TRBJ2-7; V gene: TRBV9; CDR3 protein: ASSSMDLAGEQY
J gene: TRBJ2-1; V gene: TRBV20-1; CDR3 protein: SASRTEGYNEQF
J gene: TRBJ2-7; V gene: TRBV29-1; CDR3 protein: SGVTGEGSYEQY
J gene: TRBJ1-4; V gene: TRBV6-1; CDR3 protein: ASSEKARGSTSNEKLF
J gene: TRBJ1-3; V gene: TRBV5-1; CDR3 protein: AGRRDSSGNTIY
J gene: TRBJ2-2; V gene: TRBV6-5; CDR3 protein: ASRALAGAYTGELF
J gene: TRBJ2-2; V gene: TRBV7-3; CDR3 protein: ASSLALDGELF
J gene: TRBJ2-3; V gene: TRBV7-7; CDR3 protein: ASSRIYGTDTQY
J gene: TRBJ1-4; V gene: TRBV7-3; CDR3 protein: ASSIRPHEKLF
J gene: TRBJ2-2; V gene: TRBV2; CDR3 protein: ASSWTGTELF